Shown below are 27 T cell receptor beta chains from a single sample sequenced in a study of blood T cell repertoires in COVID-19. The assay was immunoSEQ multiplex PCR, and TCRdb's table has in-frame clones only and misses some. This table has about 210,000 clones, around 89% appearing once. Sequenced sample: peripheral blood. The receptor source for this set is a woman aged 40 to 50 with acute or convalescent COVID-19.

The rearrangement uses TRBV10-2 and TRBJ1-2; the match to TRBD1 covers 11 bases. Germline CDR1 WSHSY, CDR2 SAAADI. The CDR3 is 15 amino acids. V dropped 6 bases and J dropped 4; count of bases not matched to a gene: 7. CDR3 sequence: CASSSRTGGGYGYTF. In nucleotides, the CDR3 is TGCGCCAGCAGCTCTAGGACAGGGGGCGGCTATGGCTACACCTTC.

The count of this clone is one. The J gene is TRBJ2-5, the V gene TRBV25-1; maybe TRBD1 (6 bases). This CDR3 is built from 13 residues. The germline V and J ends were trimmed by 3 bases and 5 bases, with 10 bases remaining between them. Germline-derived CDR1 and CDR2 are MGHDK and SYGVNS. CDR3 protein: CASSEGAGETQYF. The CDR3 DNA follows: TGTGCCAGCAGTGAGGGGGCAGGGGAGACCCAGTACTTC. The variable domain in full, with the rest retrieved from reference TRBV25-1 and TRBJ2-5, is EADIYQTPRYLVIGTGKKITLECSQTMGHDKMYWYQQDPGMELHLIHYSYGVNSTEKGDLSSESTVSRIRTEHFPLTLESARPSHTSQYLCASSEGAGETQYFGPGTRLLVL.

CDR3 sequence reads: CASSLGQGNTEAFF. The CDR3 DNA reads TGTGCCAGCAGCTTAGGGCAGGGGAACACTGAAGCTTTCTTT. The chain combines TRBV11-2 with TRBJ1-1, with D tentatively TRBD1 (5 bases). Germline assignment: CDR1 SGHAT and CDR2 FQNNGV. This CDR3 contains 14 residues. Trimming removed 1 base at V and 1 base at J, with 7 bases between.

This chain joins TRBV7-9 and TRBJ2-7; D is unresolved. Germline V lookup: CDR1 SEHNR, CDR2 FQNEAQ (reference sequence). V was cut by 5 bases and J by 0 bases, with 5 bases left in between. The CDR3 runs to 12 residues. The CDR3 here is CASSLISYEQYV. The DNA for the CDR3 is TGTGCCAGCAGCCTTATCTCCTACGAGCAGTACGTC.

CDR3 sequence (DNA): TGTGCCAGCAGCCACGGACAGGGCGGACCCCTCCACTTT. Its protein product is CASSHGQGGPLHF. The V call is TRBV2, the J call TRBJ1-6, with 8 nucleotides matching TRBD1. Germline CDR1 SNHLY, CDR2 FYNNEI. There are 13 residues in the CDR3. V shed 6 bases and J 12 bases; nucleotides not matched to a gene: 7.

The chain couples TRBV6-5 to TRBJ2-5; no reliable D call. Per germline, CDR1 MNHEY and CDR2 SVGAGI. The CDR3 consists of 13 residues. V was shortened by 4 bases and J by 4 bases, with 10 bases between the two germline ends. CDR3 loop: CASSLLMGETQYF. CDR3 bases: TGTGCCAGCAGTTTACTAATGGGAGAGACCCAGTACTTC.

The chain couples TRBV5-1 to TRBJ2-2, with 10 nucleotides matching TRBD2. V lost 1 base, J lost 4 bases, and 16 bases stayed unmatched. The V gene's germline CDR1 is SGHRS and CDR2 YFSETQ. The CDR3 is 20 amino acids. CDR3 amino acids: CASSLSIAGGPASVTGELFF. In DNA, the CDR3 is TGCGCCAGCAGCTTGAGCATAGCGGGGGGCCCCGCGTCAGTCACCGGGGAGCTGTTTTTT.

This chain connects TRBV11-2 to TRBJ2-1, with D perhaps matching TRBD1 (8 bases). Germline values: CDR1 SGHAT, CDR2 FQNNGV. The CDR3 consists of 14 residues. V dropped 1 base and J dropped 9 bases, with 13 bases sitting between them. CDR3 in DNA: TGTGCCAGCAGCTTAGGGAACAGGGGGGGTGAGCAGTTCTTC. Amino acids: CASSLGNRGGEQFF.

This clone was counted a few times. This sequence joins TRBV3-1 (or the pseudogene TRBV3-2) and TRBJ2-2, with TRBD2 matching 12 bases. J was trimmed by 5 bases and V by 7 bases; bases with no gene match: 2. The germline CDR1 and CDR2 sequences are LGHDT and YNNKEL (reference sequence). This CDR3 is built from 14 residues. CDR3 residues: CASTGLAGTGELFF. The CDR3 region has the DNA TGTGCCAGCACAGGACTAGCGGGAACCGGGGAGCTGTTTTTT.

The chain carries TRBV6-5 and TRBJ2-7; D possibly corresponds to TRBD1 (6 bases). V was cut by 7 bases and J by 2 bases, with 15 bases left in between. The CDR3 extends over 14 amino acids. Germline V gives CDR1 MNHEY, CDR2 SVGAGI. CDR3 amino acids: CASMLSQGTYEQYV. CDR3 in DNA: TGTGCCAGCATGCTGTCACAGGGTACCTACGAGCAGTACGTC.

This chain uses TRBV19 with TRBJ1-5; 7 bases align to TRBD1. J was trimmed by 4 bases and V by 6 bases; bases with no gene match: 9. The CDR3 has 15 residues. Germline V gene lookup returns CDR1 LNHDA and CDR2 SQIVND (reference sequence). DNA for the CDR3: TGTGCCAGTAGGAGCGAGGGGGCAGGTAATCAGCCCCAGCATTTT. It is translated as CASRSEGAGNQPQHF.

The rearrangement links TRBV10-3 to TRBJ1-2; D may be TRBD1 (6 bases). V was pared by 2 bases and J by 8 bases, with 6 bases between. The CDR3 extends over 11 amino acids. Germline V gene lookup returns CDR1 ENHRY and CDR2 SYGVKD. The CDR3 DNA sequence: TGTGCCATCAGTGAGACAGGGGGCTACACCTTC. It encodes CAISETGGYTF.

The gene calls are TRBV4-1 and TRBJ2-5; possibly TRBD1 for D (5 bases). The V and J ends lost 1 base and 2 bases respectively, with 5 bases between them. The CDR3 length is 13 residues. The germline V gene has CDR1 MGHRA and CDR2 YSYEKL. CDR3 in DNA: TGCGCCAGCAGCCAAGGACAGCAAGAGACCCAGTACTTC. It yields the protein CASSQGQQETQYF.

J is TRBJ2-5 and V is TRBV2, with unresolved D. CDR1 is SNHLY and CDR2 is FYNNEI in the germline V gene. The CDR3 has 14 residues. Deletions cut 2 bases from V and 2 bases from J, with 9 bases between. This CDR3 reads CASSELGRQETQYF. DNA for the CDR3: TGTGCCAGCAGTGAACTAGGTCGACAAGAGACCCAGTACTTC.

The V and J genes are TRBV6-6 and TRBJ1-4; D not resolved. CDR3 length: 12 residues. The V gene lost 6 bases and the J gene lost 4 bases, with 6 bases spanning the gap. CDR1 is MNHNY, CDR2 SVGAGI, per germline (reference sequence). CDR3 nucleotides: TGTGCCAGCAGGGCGGTTAATGAAAAACTGTTTTTT. Translating gives CASRAVNEKLFF.

The genes are TRBV27 and TRBJ1-6, with 11 bases lining up with TRBD1. Losses at the gene ends were 6 bases for V and 4 bases for J; bases not matched to a gene: 5. The CDR3 spans 16 residues. Germline lookup yields CDR1 MNHEY and CDR2 SMNVEV (reference sequence). The CDR3 DNA sequence: TGTGCCAGCAGGCCGGACAGGGGGCTTTATAATTCACCCCTCCACTTT. Translated: CASRPDRGLYNSPLHF.

This clone occurred once. The V call is TRBV4-1, the J call TRBJ2-3, with 7 nucleotides matching TRBD1. This CDR3 contains 17 residues. V gave up 2 bases and J gave up 3 bases; unmatched junction bases: 11. Germline CDR1 reads MGHRA; CDR2 reads YSYEKL. The CDR3 DNA sequence: TGCGCCAGCAGCCAAAGGGCGACAGGGATATTGACAGATACGCAGTATTTT. This sequence encodes CASSQRATGILTDTQYF.

V gene TRBV4-2 combines with J gene TRBJ2-1, with 8 nucleotides matching TRBD1. The trim removed 3 bases at V and 5 bases at J, leaving 12 bases unmatched. The CDR3 loop spans 17 amino acids. Germline loops: CDR1 LGHNA, CDR2 YNFKEQ. This chain's CDR3 is CASSQLTGTGTNNEQFF. The CDR3 coding sequence is TGTGCCAGCAGCCAGCTGACCGGGACAGGAACCAACAATGAGCAGTTCTTC.

The gene calls are TRBV7-8 and TRBJ2-3, with 7 bases that match TRBD1. J lost 0 bases, V lost 5 bases, and 8 bases had no gene match. The CDR3 has 16 amino acids. In germline, CDR1 is SGHVS, CDR2 FQNEAQ. The CDR3 DNA follows: TGTGCCAGCAGCCGATCCGGGACAGTAAGCACAGATACGCAGTATTTT. This gives the protein CASSRSGTVSTDTQYF.

This chain uses TRBV6-1 with TRBJ2-3, with a tentative D call TRBD2 (6 bases). The germline CDR1 and CDR2 sequences are MNHNS and SASEGT. The V end lost 3 bases, the J end lost 4 bases, and 20 bases lay between the germline ends. The CDR3 has 17 amino acids. In nucleotides, the CDR3 is TGTGCCAGCAGTGACCTAAGCTCGGGACTCAGACCAGATACGCAGTATTTT. This encodes CASSDLSSGLRPDTQYF.

This chain links TRBV19 with TRBJ2-6; D is perhaps TRBD1 (5 bases). The CDR3 extends over 14 amino acids. Germline values: CDR1 LNHDA, CDR2 SQIVND (reference sequence). V lost 5 bases, J lost 1 base, and 6 bases lay in between. Here the CDR3 reads CASSPGSGANVLTF. The CDR3 DNA reads as TGTGCCAGTAGTCCAGGGTCTGGGGCCAACGTCCTGACTTTC.

CDR3 DNA sequence: TGTGCCAGCAGTCCGGGGAGCTATTCACCCCTCCACTTT. Translated, it gives CASSPGSYSPLHF. This chain joins TRBV6-4 and TRBJ1-6; no firm D call. CDR1 is MRHNA and CDR2 is SNTAGT in the germline V gene. This CDR3 comprises 13 residues. V was clipped by 5 bases and J by 8 bases, with 10 bases between them.

The V and J genes are TRBV13 and TRBJ1-2; D may be TRBD1 (6 bases). The germline V gene encodes CDR1 PRHDT and CDR2 FYEKMQ (reference sequence). V was cut by 2 bases and J by 4 bases, with 11 bases left in between. This CDR3 has 14 residues. CDR3 region: CASSLKGVGYGYTF. The CDR3, as DNA: TGTGCCAGCAGCTTAAAGGGGGTGGGCTATGGCTACACCTTC.

The chain carries TRBV6-1 and TRBJ1-5, with unresolved D. The germline V gene encodes CDR1 MNHNS and CDR2 SASEGT. The CDR3 extends over 17 amino acids. Deletions cut 0 bases from V and 0 bases from J, with 12 bases between. The CDR3 DNA reads TGTGCCAGCAGTGAAGCGAGGGTACAGTATAGCAATCAGCCCCAGCATTTT. Translation: CASSEARVQYSNQPQHF.

The CDR3 DNA reads as TGTGCCAGCAGCTTCTCCGGGACTAGCGGCCAAGAGACCCAGTACTTC. Translated: CASSFSGTSGQETQYF. The J gene is TRBJ2-5, the V gene TRBV7-2; 11 bases agree with TRBD2. The CDR3 runs to 16 residues. Germline-derived CDR1 and CDR2 are SGHTA and FQGNSA. V gave up 3 bases and J gave up 1 base; unmatched junction bases: 4.

Only a few counts were recorded for this clone. The rearrangement joins TRBV19 to TRBJ1-6; 10 bases are shared with TRBD1. The CDR3 loop spans 16 amino acids. The germline gives CDR1 LNHDA, CDR2 SQIVND (reference sequence). The ends lost 5 bases at V and 9 bases at J; junction bases unmatched: 10. The CDR3 loop is CASSQPRTGGGSPLHF. In DNA form, the CDR3 reads TGTGCCAGTAGTCAACCCCGGACAGGGGGGGGTTCACCCCTCCACTTT. Complete variable domain (other parts from reference TRBV19 and TRBJ1-6): DGGITQSPKYLFRKEGQNVTLSCEQNLNHDAMYWYRQDPGQGLRLIYYSQIVNDFQKGDIAEGYSVSREKKESFPLTVTSAQKNPTAFYLCASSQPRTGGGSPLHFGNGTRLTVT.

The chain carries TRBV3-1 (or the pseudogene TRBV3-2) and TRBJ2-2, with 9 bases matching TRBD1. Germline-derived CDR1 and CDR2 are LGHDT and YNNKEL (reference sequence). The CDR3 sequence is 14 residues long. J gave up 6 bases and V 2 bases, and 1 base lay outside the gene matches. CDR3 nucleotides: TGTGCCAGCAGCCAAAGACAGGGGGCCGGGGAGCTGTTTTTT. Its protein product is CASSQRQGAGELFF.